The T cell receptor beta chain under discussion was sequenced for a study of beta chain features in type 1 diabetes. General study findings and limits: TCRB CDR3s from Type 1 diabetes patients were moderately but significantly shorter in all four CD4+ subsets. Amplification by PCR could prefer shorter templates, with the same effect in patients and controls.

Investigators reverse transcribed all isolated RNA, so they sequenced expressed TCRB transcripts. Assay: immunoSEQ multiplex PCR; the TCRdb copy retains only in-frame clones and omits some. The sample holds around 150,000 clones; more than 60% are singletons and the top ten take about 0.089%. Notes on this clone: The target antigen is unknown.

V was pared by 3 bases and J by 1 base, with 3 bases of the junction left unmatched. CDR3 length equals 14 residues. Germline V lookup: CDR1 SGHAT, CDR2 FQNNGV. V and J are TRBV11-2 and TRBJ2-7, with 7 bases that match TRBD1. The clonotype comes from a man under 40 with type 1 diabetes. Sequenced material: naive CD4+ T cells from blood. The DNA of the CDR3 is TGTGCCAGCAGCTTTCGGGACAGTTCCTACGAGCAGTACTTC. Protein: CASSFRDSSYEQYF. Full variable domain (rest looked up from reference TRBV11-2 and TRBJ2-7): EAGVAQSPRYKIIEKRQSVAFWCNPISGHATLYWYQQILGQGPKLLIQFQNNGVVDDSQLPKDRFSAERLKGVDSTLKIQPAKLEDSAVYLCASSFRDSSYEQYFGPGTRLTVT.